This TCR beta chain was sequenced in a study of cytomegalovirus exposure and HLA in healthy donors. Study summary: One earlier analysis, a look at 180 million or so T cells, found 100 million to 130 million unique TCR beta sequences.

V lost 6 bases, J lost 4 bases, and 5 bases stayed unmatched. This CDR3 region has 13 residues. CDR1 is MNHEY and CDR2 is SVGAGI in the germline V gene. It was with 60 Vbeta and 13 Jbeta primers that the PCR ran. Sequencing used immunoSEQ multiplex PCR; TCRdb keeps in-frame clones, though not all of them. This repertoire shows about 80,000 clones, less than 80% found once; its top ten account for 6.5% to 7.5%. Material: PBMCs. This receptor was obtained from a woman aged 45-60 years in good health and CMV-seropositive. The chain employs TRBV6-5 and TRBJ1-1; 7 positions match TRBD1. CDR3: CASRINRGTEAFF. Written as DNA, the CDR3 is TGTGCCAGCAGAATCAACAGGGGCACTGAAGCTTTCTTT.